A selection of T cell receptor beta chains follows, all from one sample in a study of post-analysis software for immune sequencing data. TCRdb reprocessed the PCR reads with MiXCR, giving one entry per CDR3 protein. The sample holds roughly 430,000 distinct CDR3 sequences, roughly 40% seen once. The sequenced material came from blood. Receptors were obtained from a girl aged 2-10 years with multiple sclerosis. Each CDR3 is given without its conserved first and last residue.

CDR3: ASSLSAEKYEQY; V: TRBV5-1; J: TRBJ2-7
CDR3: ASSLLLYNEQF; V: TRBV27; J: TRBJ2-1
CDR3: ASSLNGRGGFTDTQY; V: TRBV27; J: TRBJ2-3
CDR3: ASRMSSGEADTQY; V: TRBV7-6; J: TRBJ2-3
CDR3: ASSFWDSSYEQY; V: TRBV7-2; J: TRBJ2-7
CDR3: ASSFTKGETQY; V: TRBV5-7; J: TRBJ2-5
CDR3: SVPGLNRGPYYGYT; V: TRBV29-1; J: TRBJ1-2
CDR3: ASSRTSGRAHNEQF; V: TRBV5-6; J: TRBJ2-1
CDR3: SVGARGPSSGANVLT; V: TRBV29-1; J: TRBJ2-6
CDR3: ASSDLRSGTSTDTQY; V: TRBV5-1; J: TRBJ2-3
CDR3: SAKTGGESPLH; V: TRBV20-1; J: TRBJ1-6
CDR3: ASSSLTSGRSVETQY; V: TRBV5-4; J: TRBJ2-5
CDR3: ASSYWTTRTGELF; V: TRBV6-5; J: TRBJ2-2
CDR3: SARTFLGWGEETQY; V: TRBV20-1; J: TRBJ2-5
CDR3: ASAGGRSTDTQY; V: TRBV7-9; J: TRBJ2-3
CDR3: ASSGRALTSSEQY; V: TRBV4-3; J: TRBJ2-7
CDR3: ASSPPRDRAYNEQF; V: TRBV18; J: TRBJ2-1
CDR3: SANRVVGEQD; V: TRBV20-1; J: TRBJ2-4
CDR3: ASSWGGAAQETQY; V: TRBV5-1; J: TRBJ2-5
CDR3: ASSKADTQY; V: TRBV21-1; J: TRBJ2-3
CDR3: ASSRFPGNGYT; V: TRBV14; J: TRBJ1-2
CDR3: ASSSRGRGNLNEQF; V: TRBV27; J: TRBJ2-1
CDR3: ASSVGWGGSNSPLH; V: TRBV9; J: TRBJ1-6
CDR3: ASSSSGGKNIQY; V: TRBV28; J: TRBJ2-4
CDR3: ASGATGGGYT; V: TRBV12-3/TRBV12-4; J: TRBJ1-2
CDR3: ASSLDRASYT; V: TRBV5-6; J: TRBJ1-2
CDR3: ASSPREFYEQY; V: TRBV18; J: .
CDR3: SVSPVAGGPNEQF; V: TRBV20-1; J: TRBJ2-1
CDR3: AWSLGGNYGYT; V: TRBV30; J: TRBJ1-2
CDR3: ASSIGPTPGAEAF; V: TRBV4-1; J: TRBJ1-1